This T cell receptor beta chain was retrieved from a study of beta chain features in type 1 diabetes. This clone turned up a few times. Antigen unknown. Notes on the study in general: TCRB rearrangement may or may not be influenced by HLA type; here this remained unresolved.

Expressed TCRB transcripts were sequenced because the entire RNA isolate underwent reverse transcription. Profiled with immunoSEQ multiplex PCR; TCRdb holds only in-frame clones, not every one. The table includes hundreds of thousands of clones, around 14% detected once. Each of the CD4+ naive, central memory, regulatory and stem cell-like memory populations was sorted via CD45RO/CCR7/CD25/CD127/CD95/CD27. V was clipped by 4 bases and J by 2 bases, with 16 bases between them. Germline V gives CDR1 SGHRS, CDR2 YFSETQ. This CDR3 has 15 amino acids. V gene TRBV5-1 combines with J gene TRBJ2-7; D unresolved. Source material: naive CD4+ T cells from blood. The TCR originated in a man under 40 in good health. The CDR3 loop is CASSLGDLGAYEQYF. CDR3 DNA: TGCGCCAGCAGCCTGGGCGACCTAGGAGCCTACGAGCAGTACTTC.